These 10 T cell receptor beta chains originate from one sample sequenced in a study of PD-1 blockade in classical Hodgkin lymphoma. Every one of the patients relapsed after autologous stem cell transplantation (brentuximab vedotin exposure was variable). Using immunoSEQ multiplex PCR, the repertoire was profiled, and TCRdb retains in-frame clones only, with some absent. The table includes some 84,000 clones, 80% to 95% detected once. The material sequenced was peripheral blood mononuclear cells (PBMCs), taken before the second cycle of nivolumab. The receptors come from a human donor with classical Hodgkin lymphoma.

The chain is built from TRBV5-1 and TRBJ2-5, with 9 nucleotides matching TRBD2. The DNA matches TRBJ2-7 better at its end, which makes the J call doubtful. This CDR3 has 13 residues. CDR1 SGHRS and CDR2 YFSETQ come from the germline V gene. The CDR3 is CASSLAGVYEQYF. The CDR3 nucleotides are TGCGCCAGCAGTTTAGCGGGAGTGTACGAGCAGTACTTC.

The chain couples TRBV7-9 to TRBJ2-7; 11 bases are shared with TRBD2. Trimming at V came to 4 bases and at J to 1 base, leaving 12 bases not matched to a gene. CDR3 length: 18 amino acids. Germline values: CDR1 SEHNR, CDR2 FQNEAQ (reference sequence). Here the CDR3 reads CASSSPPGTSGRSYEQYF. CDR3 DNA sequence: TGTGCCAGCAGCTCCCCGCCAGGGACTAGCGGTAGATCCTACGAGCAGTACTTC.

The chain couples TRBV9 to TRBJ2-5, with D possibly being TRBD2 (6 bases). The CDR3 consists of 13 residues. CDR1 is SGDLS, CDR2 YYNGEE, per germline. The ends were cut back, 2 bases at V and 3 bases at J, with 8 bases in the middle. Here the CDR3 DNA reads TGTGCCAGCAGCGTTAGCGGCAAAGAGACCCAGTACTTC. Its translation: CASSVSGKETQYF.

In this sample, this clone turned up once. V usage is TRBV10-1 and J usage is TRBJ1-3; no clear D. The CDR3 loop spans 17 amino acids. Germline CDR1 and CDR2: WNHNN and SYGVQD (reference sequence). Trimming stripped 4 bases from V and 2 bases from J, with 18 bases between. CDR3 region: CASSGSPEEVTGNTIYF. CDR3 DNA sequence: TGCGCCAGCAGTGGTTCTCCCGAGGAGGTTACTGGAAACACCATATATTTT.

V gene TRBV6-5 combines with J gene TRBJ2-7, with D possibly matching TRBD1 (6 bases). CDR1 and CDR2 (germline): MNHEY, SVGAGI. V lost 6 bases and J lost 2, with 17 bases in between. This CDR3 is 15 amino acids long. As DNA, the CDR3 is TGTGCCAGCAGCCCCCGGACAGTTCTTACCTACGAGCAGTACTTC. Translated, it gives CASSPRTVLTYEQYF.

J is TRBJ2-7 and V is TRBV11-3; D uncertain. The CDR3 totals 13 residues. The V gene lost 5 bases and the J gene lost 4 bases, with 12 bases spanning the gap. Germline CDR1 and CDR2: SGHNT and YENEEA. The CDR3 loop is CASSAGVGYEQYF. The CDR3 DNA reads as TGTGCCAGCAGCGCAGGAGTGGGGTACGAGCAGTACTTC.

The chain is built from TRBV5-8 and TRBJ2-3; 7 bases line up with TRBD2. CDR3 size: 15 residues. After removal of 4 bases from V and 0 bases from J, the junction contained 5 bases not matched to a gene. Germline V gene lookup returns CDR1 SGHTS and CDR2 YDEGEE. In nucleotides, the CDR3 is TGTGCCAGCAGCCGGAGTAGCGGGAGCACAGATACGCAGTATTTT. It specifies CASSRSSGSTDTQYF. The whole variable domain, filled in from reference TRBV5-8 and TRBJ2-3, reads EAGVTQSPTHLIKTRGQQATLRCSPISGHTSVYWYQQALGLGLQFLLWYDEGEERNRGNFPPRFSGRQFPNYSSELNVNALELEDSALYLCASSRSSGSTDTQYFGPGTRLTVL.

V gene TRBV7-6 combines with J gene TRBJ2-5; 7 bases line up with TRBD1. The CDR3 covers 14 residues. From germline, CDR1 is SGHVS and CDR2 FNYEAQ. V was pared by 1 base and J by 5 bases, with 4 bases of the junction left unmatched. In nucleotides, the CDR3 is TGTGCCAGCAGCTTAGAGGGCAGGGGGGAGACCCAGTACTTC. Translation gives CASSLEGRGETQYF.

The V and J genes are TRBV6-5 and TRBJ1-3; TRBD1 matches at 8 bases. The CDR3 sequence is 16 residues long. With V trimmed by 2 bases and J by 0 bases, 3 bases remained unmatched. Germline loops: CDR1 MNHEY, CDR2 SVGAGI. This chain's CDR3 is CASSYDRGYSGNTIYF. The CDR3 bases are TGTGCCAGCAGTTACGACAGGGGATACTCTGGAAACACCATATATTTT.

The J gene is TRBJ1-5, the V gene TRBV6-6; D is unresolved. CDR3 length: 12 amino acids. The V gene's germline CDR1 is MNHNY and CDR2 SVGAGI (reference sequence). The ends were cut back, 6 bases at V and 0 bases at J, with 3 bases in the middle. CDR3 amino acids: CASRPSNQPQHF. DNA of the CDR3: TGTGCCAGCAGACCTAGCAATCAGCCCCAGCATTTT.